This T cell receptor (beta chain) was sequenced during a study of T cell repertoires in cytomegalovirus infection. Across the study: CMV epitopes, recently identified HLA-C-restricted and well-studied HLA-B-restricted, were used.

Notes on this clonotype: Its specificity is not known.

TCRdb re-analysed the reads in MiXCR, keeping a single row per CDR3 protein. The table lists 200,000 to 250,000 distinct CDR3 sequences, about 38% of them singletons, with about 60% in the top ten. V lost 1 base and J lost 5, with 10 bases in between. The CDR3 covers 14 residues. Germline values: CDR1 SGDLS, CDR2 YYNGEE. The sequencing here drew on CD8+ T cells from cultured PBMCs, taken from culture after CMV antigen stimulation. V is TRBV9 and J is TRBJ2-1; D remains unclear. The clonotype comes from a human donor in good health (CMV status not recorded). Some clones in this sample may be carry-over from other donors' samples. The CDR3 loop is CASSVSGSDNEQFF. The CDR3, as DNA: TGTGCCAGCAGCGTAAGTGGGTCAGACAATGAGCAGTTCTTC. Combining the CDR3 with reference TRBV9 and TRBJ2-1 gives the whole variable domain DSGVTQTPKHLITATGQRVTLRCSPRSGDLSVYWYQQSLDQGLQFLIQYYNGEERAKGNILERFSAQQFPDLHSELNLSSLELGDSALYFCASSVSGSDNEQFFGPGTRLTVL.